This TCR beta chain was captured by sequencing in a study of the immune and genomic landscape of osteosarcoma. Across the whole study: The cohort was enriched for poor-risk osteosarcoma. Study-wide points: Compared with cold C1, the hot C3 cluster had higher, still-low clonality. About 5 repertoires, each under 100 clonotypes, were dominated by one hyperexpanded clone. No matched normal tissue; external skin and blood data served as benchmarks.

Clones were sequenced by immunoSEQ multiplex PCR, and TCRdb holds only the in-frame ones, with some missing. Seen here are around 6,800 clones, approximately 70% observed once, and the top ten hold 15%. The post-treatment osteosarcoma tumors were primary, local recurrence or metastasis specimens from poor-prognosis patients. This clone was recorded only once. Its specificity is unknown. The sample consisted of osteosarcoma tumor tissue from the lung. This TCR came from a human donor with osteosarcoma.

In DNA, the CDR3 is TGCGCCAGCAGCCAAGATGTCAGGGGTTCTGGCTACACCTTC. Amino acids: CASSQDVRGSGYTF. The V call is TRBV4-3, the J call TRBJ1-2, with D possibly TRBD1 on 6 matching bases. From germline, CDR1 is LGHNA and CDR2 YSLEER. CDR3 length equals 14 residues. V shed 0 bases and J shed 7 bases, with 12 bases lying between them.